This T cell receptor beta chain was captured by sequencing in a study of T cells after yellow fever vaccination. TCRdb analysed the 5' RACE reads with MiXCR anew, one entry per CDR3 protein. The repertoire holds some 500,000 distinct CDR3 sequences, with approximately 13% as singletons. Germline values: CDR1 SGHTS, CDR2 YDEGEE. The CDR3 totals 13 residues. Trimming removed 6 bases at V and 5 bases at J, with 14 bases between. The chain uses TRBV5-8 and TRBJ2-5, with D possibly being TRBD1 or TRBD2 (5 bases each). The clonotype comes from a man younger than 40 who received the YFV17D yellow fever vaccine. This sample comprised PBMCs, obtained on the day of the yellow fever booster vaccination. CDR3 region: CASTRQGVETQYF. The CDR3, as DNA: TGTGCCAGCACACGTCAGGGAGTGGAGACCCAGTACTTC.